These 9 T cell receptor beta chains came from one sample sequenced in a study of post-analysis software for immune sequencing data. The TCR beta cDNA libraries carried unique molecular identifiers. One entry per CDR3 protein results from TCRdb running MiXCR on the PCR reads. Here the sample spans about 160,000 distinct CDR3 sequences, about 37% being singletons. Specimen: blood, collected after autologous hematopoietic stem cell transplantation. The receptors stem from a girl aged 10 to 17 with multiple sclerosis.

The sample holds a few counts of this clonotype. The CDR3 here is CSARAENTDTQYF. The CDR3 nucleotides read TGCAGTGCTAGGGCGGAAAACACAGATACGCAGTATTTT. This chain uses TRBV20-1 with TRBJ2-3; D call uncertain. V dropped 3 bases and J dropped 2 bases, with 9 bases sitting between them. Germline-derived CDR1 and CDR2 are DFQATT and SNEGSKA (reference sequence). This CDR3 is 13 amino acids long.

The V gene is TRBV5-1, the J gene TRBJ2-7; TRBD2 matches at 8 bases. J gave up 2 bases and V 0 bases, and 1 base lay outside the gene matches. CDR3 size: 14 residues. In germline, CDR1 is SGHRS, CDR2 YFSETQ. The CDR3 loop reads CASSLEGLAYEQYF. The CDR3 DNA follows: TGCGCCAGCAGCTTGGAGGGACTAGCCTACGAGCAGTACTTC.

V is TRBV4-2 and J is TRBJ1-1; unclear D gene. Germline V gene sequence: CDR1 LGHNA, CDR2 YNFKEQ. This CDR3 has 15 residues. V was cut by 0 bases and J by 1 base, with 9 bases left in between. The chain's CDR3 is CASSQDPGSNTEAFF. The CDR3 nucleotides read TGTGCCAGCAGCCAAGACCCGGGCTCGAACACTGAAGCTTTCTTT.

This chain connects TRBV28 to TRBJ2-5; 11 bases fit TRBD1. The DNA matches TRBJ2-7 better at its end, which makes the J call doubtful. Per the germline V gene, CDR1 is MDHEN and CDR2 is SYDVKM. This CDR3 comprises 13 residues. The CDR3 sequence: CASGDRGTYEQYF. CDR3 coding DNA: TGTGCCAGCGGGGACAGGGGGACGTACGAGCAGTACTTC.

This clonotype was seen a handful of times. V and J are TRBV11-2 and TRBJ2-1; perhaps TRBD2 as D (6 bases). Trimming removed 1 base at V and 4 bases at J, with 11 bases between. Germline lookup yields CDR1 SGHAT and CDR2 FQNNGV. This CDR3 spans 15 amino acids. CDR3 loop: CASSLGFSGYNEQFF. CDR3 DNA sequence: TGTGCCAGCAGCTTAGGGTTTAGCGGTTACAATGAGCAGTTCTTC.

This sequence joins TRBV12-3 or TRBV12-4 and TRBJ2-5; TRBD1 aligns across 7 bases. The J call may not be correct, given that the DNA end is closer to TRBJ2-7. The CDR3 consists of 13 residues. CDR3 residues: CASSGTGASEQYF. The CDR3 DNA sequence: TGTGCCAGCAGTGGAACAGGGGCGAGCGAGCAGTACTTC.

This clonotype came up a few times. The chain has TRBV6-6 and TRBJ1-1; TRBD1 is a possible D gene (6 bases). Per germline, CDR1 MNHNY and CDR2 SVGAGI (reference sequence). V lost 2 bases, J lost 3 bases, and 19 bases lay in between. The CDR3 totals 17 residues. As DNA, the CDR3 is TGTGCCAGCAGTTACCATTCTACAGGGTGGGGTGACACTGAAGCTTTCTTT. Translation gives CASSYHSTGWGDTEAFF.

This clonotype was seen more than once but under ten times. This chain links TRBV29-1 with TRBJ1-1; possibly TRBD1 for D (5 bases). V shed 6 bases and J shed 1 base, with 12 bases lying between them. Germline V gene data show CDR1 as SQVTM and CDR2 as ANQGSEA. The CDR3 runs 13 residues. In DNA, the CDR3 is TGCAGCGTAAAACAGGCCTCGAACACTGAAGCTTTCTTT. Encoded protein: CSVKQASNTEAFF.

This clonotype appeared a single time. The chain joins TRBV16 to TRBJ1-1; the D is unclear. The germline gives CDR1 KGHSY, CDR2 FQNENV. The CDR3 runs 14 residues. The germline V and J ends were trimmed by 2 bases and 2 bases, with 9 bases remaining between them. The CDR3 protein is CASSQGRVNTEAFF. Here the CDR3 DNA reads TGTGCCAGCAGCCAAGGGCGGGTAAACACTGAAGCTTTCTTT.